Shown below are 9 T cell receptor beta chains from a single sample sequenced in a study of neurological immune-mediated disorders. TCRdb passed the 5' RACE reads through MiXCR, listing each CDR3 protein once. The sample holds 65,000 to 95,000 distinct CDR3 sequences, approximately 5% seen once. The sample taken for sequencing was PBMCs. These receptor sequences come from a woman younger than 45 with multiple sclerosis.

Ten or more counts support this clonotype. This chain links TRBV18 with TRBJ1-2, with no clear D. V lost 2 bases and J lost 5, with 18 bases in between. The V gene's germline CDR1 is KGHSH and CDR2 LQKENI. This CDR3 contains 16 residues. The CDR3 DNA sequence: TGTGCCAGCTCACCAGGTGTAGCGGCAACGGGGTATGGCTACACCTTC. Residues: CASSPGVAATGYGYTF.

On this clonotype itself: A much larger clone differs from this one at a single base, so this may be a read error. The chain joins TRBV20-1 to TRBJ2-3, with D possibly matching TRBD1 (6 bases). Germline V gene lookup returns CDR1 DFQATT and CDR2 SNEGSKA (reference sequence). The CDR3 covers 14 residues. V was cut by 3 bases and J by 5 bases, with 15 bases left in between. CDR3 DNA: TGCAGTGCTAGTGTAAACAGGGATGAAGATACGCAGTATTTT. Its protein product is CSASVNRDEDTQYF.

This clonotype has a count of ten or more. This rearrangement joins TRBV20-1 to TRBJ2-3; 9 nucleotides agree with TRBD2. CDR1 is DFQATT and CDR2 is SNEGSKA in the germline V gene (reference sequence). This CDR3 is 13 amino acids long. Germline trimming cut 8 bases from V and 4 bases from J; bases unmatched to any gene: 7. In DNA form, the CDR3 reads TGCAGTCCCCTGGCGGGAGGGCCAGATACGCAGTATTTT. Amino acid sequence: CSPLAGGPDTQYF.

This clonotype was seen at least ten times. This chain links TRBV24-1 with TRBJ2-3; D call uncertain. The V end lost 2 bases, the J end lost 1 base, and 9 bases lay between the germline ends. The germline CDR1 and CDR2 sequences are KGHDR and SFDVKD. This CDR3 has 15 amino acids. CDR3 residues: CATSDSRKGTDTQYF. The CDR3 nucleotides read TGTGCCACCAGTGATTCTAGAAAGGGCACAGATACGCAGTATTTT.

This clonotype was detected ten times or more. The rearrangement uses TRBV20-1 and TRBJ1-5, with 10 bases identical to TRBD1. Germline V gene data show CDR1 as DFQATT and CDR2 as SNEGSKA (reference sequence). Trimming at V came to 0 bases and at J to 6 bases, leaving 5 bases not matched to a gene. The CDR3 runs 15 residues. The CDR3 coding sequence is TGCAGTGCTAGAGATCCCGGACAGGGGGGTCAGCCCCAGCATTTT. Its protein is CSARDPGQGGQPQHF.

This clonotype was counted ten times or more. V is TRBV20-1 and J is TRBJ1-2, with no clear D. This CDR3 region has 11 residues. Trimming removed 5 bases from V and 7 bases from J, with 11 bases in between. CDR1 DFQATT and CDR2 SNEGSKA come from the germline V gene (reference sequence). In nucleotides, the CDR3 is TGCAGTGCTCCTGGGTTGGGTGGCTACACCTTC. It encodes CSAPGLGGYTF.

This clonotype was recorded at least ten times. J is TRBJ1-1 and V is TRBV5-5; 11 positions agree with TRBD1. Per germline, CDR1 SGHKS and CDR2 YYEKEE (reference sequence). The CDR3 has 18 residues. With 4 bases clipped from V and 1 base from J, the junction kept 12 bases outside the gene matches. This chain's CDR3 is CASSPVHGTGGWNTEAFF. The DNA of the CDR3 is TGTGCCAGCAGCCCGGTACATGGGACAGGGGGATGGAACACTGAAGCTTTCTTT.

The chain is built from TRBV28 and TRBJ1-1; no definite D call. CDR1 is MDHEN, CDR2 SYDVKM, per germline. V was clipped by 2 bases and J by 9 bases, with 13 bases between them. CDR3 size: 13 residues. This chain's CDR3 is CASSLKSAIQAFF. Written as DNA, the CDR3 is TGTGCCAGCAGTTTAAAGTCGGCGATTCAAGCTTTCTTT. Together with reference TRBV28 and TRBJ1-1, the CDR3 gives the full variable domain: DVKVTQSSRYLVKRTGEKVFLECVQDMDHENMFWYRQDPGLGLRLIYFSYDVKMKEKGDIPEGYSVSREKKERFSLILESASTNQTSMYLCASSLKSAIQAFFGQGTRLTVV.

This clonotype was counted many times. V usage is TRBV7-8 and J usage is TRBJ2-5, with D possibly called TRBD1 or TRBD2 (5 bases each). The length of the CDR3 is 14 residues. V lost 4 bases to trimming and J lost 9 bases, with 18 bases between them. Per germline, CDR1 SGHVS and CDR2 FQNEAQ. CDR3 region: CASSSEPGEGPQYF. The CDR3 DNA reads TGTGCCAGCAGCTCCGAGCCGGGCGAGGGGCCCCAGTACTTC.